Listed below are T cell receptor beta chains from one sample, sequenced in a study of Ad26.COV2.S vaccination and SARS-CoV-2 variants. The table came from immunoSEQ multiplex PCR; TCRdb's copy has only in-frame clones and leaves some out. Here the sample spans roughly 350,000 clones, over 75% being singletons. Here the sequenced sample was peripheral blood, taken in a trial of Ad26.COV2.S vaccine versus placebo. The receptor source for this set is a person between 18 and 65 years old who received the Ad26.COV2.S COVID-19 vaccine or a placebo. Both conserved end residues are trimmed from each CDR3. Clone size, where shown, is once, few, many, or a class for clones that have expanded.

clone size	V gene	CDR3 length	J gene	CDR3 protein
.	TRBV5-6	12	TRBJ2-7	ASSFRRGYNEQY
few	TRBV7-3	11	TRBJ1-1	ASSWTANTEAF
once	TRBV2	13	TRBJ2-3	ASCSRGGDTDTQY
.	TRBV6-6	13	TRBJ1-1	ASSFMTGANTEAF
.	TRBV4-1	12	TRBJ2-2	ASSHPGPTGELF
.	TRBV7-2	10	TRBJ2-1	ASSAGYNEQF
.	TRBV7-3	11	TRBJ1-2	ASSLTVGGGYT
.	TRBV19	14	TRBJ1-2	ASSKLGTASMVGYT
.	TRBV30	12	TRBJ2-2	AWRPGMNTGELF
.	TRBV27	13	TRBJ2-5	ASTNLRDLQETQY
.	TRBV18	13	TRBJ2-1	ASSPGTGKYNEQF
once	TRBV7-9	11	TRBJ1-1	ASSLVGTAEAF
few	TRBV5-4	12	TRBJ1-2	ASSLAGAFHGYT
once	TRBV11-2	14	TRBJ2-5	ASSPRRVVVFETQY
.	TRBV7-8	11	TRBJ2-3	ASSPTPTDTQY
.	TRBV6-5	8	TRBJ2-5	ATWRETQY
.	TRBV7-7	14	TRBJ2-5	ASSRTRVGSQETQY
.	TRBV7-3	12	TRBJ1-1	ASSPRGGVTEAF
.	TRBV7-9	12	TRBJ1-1	ASSLEPTGNEAF
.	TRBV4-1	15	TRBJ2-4	ASSQQFSRGGGNIQY
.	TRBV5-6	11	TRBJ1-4	ASSFTPPADLF
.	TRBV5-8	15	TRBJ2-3	ASSAGTSGGGTDTQY
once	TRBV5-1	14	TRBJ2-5	ASSGRGLAGVETQY
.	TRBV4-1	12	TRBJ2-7	ASSQARSGYEQY
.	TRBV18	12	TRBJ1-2	ASSPQDMGKGYT
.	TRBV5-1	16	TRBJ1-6	ASSLGVAGGRTNSPLH
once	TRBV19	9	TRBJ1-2	ASYTYYGYT
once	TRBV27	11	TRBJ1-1	ASSTQGFTEAF
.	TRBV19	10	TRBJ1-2	ASRQGARGYT
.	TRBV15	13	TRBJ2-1	ATSSGGGSYNEQF
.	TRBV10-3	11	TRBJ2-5	AIGTGLQETQY
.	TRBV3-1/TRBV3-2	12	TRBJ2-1	ASSPRTGYNEQF
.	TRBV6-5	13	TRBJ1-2	ASTQNRQGHYGYT
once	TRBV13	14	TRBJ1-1	ASSLRGTYKNTEAF
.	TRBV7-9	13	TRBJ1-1	ASSSQQGLITEAF
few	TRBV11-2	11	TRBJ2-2	ASSFLGAGELF
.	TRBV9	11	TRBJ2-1	ASSVGRGKKQF